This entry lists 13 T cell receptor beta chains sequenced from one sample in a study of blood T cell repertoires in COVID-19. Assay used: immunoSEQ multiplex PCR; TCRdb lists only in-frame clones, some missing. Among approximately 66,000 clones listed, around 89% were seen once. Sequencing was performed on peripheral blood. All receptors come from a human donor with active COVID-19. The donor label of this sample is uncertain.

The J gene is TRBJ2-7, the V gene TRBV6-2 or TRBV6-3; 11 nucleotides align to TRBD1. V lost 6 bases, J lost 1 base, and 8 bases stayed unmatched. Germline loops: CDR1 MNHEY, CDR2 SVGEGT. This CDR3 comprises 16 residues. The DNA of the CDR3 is TGTGCCAGCAGCCTAACGGGGACAGGGGGTTCCTACGAGCAGTACTTC. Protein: CASSLTGTGGSYEQYF.

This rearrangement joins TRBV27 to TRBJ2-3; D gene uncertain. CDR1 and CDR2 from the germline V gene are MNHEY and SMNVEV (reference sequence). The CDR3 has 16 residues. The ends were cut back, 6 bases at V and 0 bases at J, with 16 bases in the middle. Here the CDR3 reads CASSFSLLSSTDTQYF. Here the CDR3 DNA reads TGTGCCAGCAGCTTCTCTTTACTTTCTAGCACAGATACGCAGTATTTT.

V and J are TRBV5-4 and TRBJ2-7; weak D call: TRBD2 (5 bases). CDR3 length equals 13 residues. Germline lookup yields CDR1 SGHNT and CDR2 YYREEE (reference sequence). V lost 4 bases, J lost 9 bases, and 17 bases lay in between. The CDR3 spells CASSPGDIGLQYF. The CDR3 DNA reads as TGTGCCAGCAGCCCCGGGGATATAGGATTGCAGTACTTC.

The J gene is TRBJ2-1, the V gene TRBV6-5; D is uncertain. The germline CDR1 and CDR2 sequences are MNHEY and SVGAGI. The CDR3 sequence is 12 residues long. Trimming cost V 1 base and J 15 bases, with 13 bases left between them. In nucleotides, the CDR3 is TGTGCCAGCAGTTACTTAGCCGGCGATTGGTTCTTC. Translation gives CASSYLAGDWFF.

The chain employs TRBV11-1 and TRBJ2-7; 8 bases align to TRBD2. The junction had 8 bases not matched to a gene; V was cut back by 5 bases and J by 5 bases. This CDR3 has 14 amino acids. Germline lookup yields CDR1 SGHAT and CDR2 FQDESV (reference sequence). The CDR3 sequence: CASSQTAGVHEQYF. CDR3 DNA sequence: TGTGCCAGCAGCCAGACAGCGGGAGTCCACGAGCAGTACTTC.

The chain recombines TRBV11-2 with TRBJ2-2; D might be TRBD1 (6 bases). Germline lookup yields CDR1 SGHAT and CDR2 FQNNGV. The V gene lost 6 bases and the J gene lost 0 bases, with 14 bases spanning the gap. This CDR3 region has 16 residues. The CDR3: CASSPRTAANTGELFF. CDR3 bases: TGTGCCAGCAGTCCCCGGACAGCCGCGAACACCGGGGAGCTGTTTTTT.

CDR3 DNA: TGTGCCAGCAGTTTACAGGGGTCGACTTACGAGCAGTACTTC. It specifies CASSLQGSTYEQYF. This chain uses TRBV2 with TRBJ2-7; 7 bases agree with TRBD1. The CDR3 spans 14 residues. Germline values: CDR1 SNHLY, CDR2 FYNNEI. V lost 5 bases, J lost 4 bases, and 8 bases stayed unmatched.

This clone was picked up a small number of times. The CDR3 DNA is TGTGCCAGCAGCGGGACAGGGGTCCTCGACTATGGCTACACCTTC. As protein: CASSGTGVLDYGYTF. This chain uses TRBV5-4 with TRBJ1-2; 10 positions match TRBD1. The CDR3 loop spans 15 amino acids. Trimming cost V 4 bases and J 3 bases; bases outside gene matches: 6. Looked up from germline, CDR1 is SGHNT and CDR2 is YYREEE (reference sequence).

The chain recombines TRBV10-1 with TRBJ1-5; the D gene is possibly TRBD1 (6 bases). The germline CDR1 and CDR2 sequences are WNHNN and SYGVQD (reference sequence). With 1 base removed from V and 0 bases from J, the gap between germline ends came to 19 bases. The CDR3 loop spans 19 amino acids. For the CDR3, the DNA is TGCGCCAGCAGTGAGTTCGGGACTAGACAGGACCTTAGCAATCAGCCCCAGCATTTT. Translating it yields CASSEFGTRQDLSNQPQHF.

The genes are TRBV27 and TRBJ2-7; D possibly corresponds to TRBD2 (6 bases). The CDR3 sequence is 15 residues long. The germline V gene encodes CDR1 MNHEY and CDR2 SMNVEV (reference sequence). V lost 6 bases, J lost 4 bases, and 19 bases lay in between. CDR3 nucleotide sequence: TGTGCCAGCAGCCAGCGGACGGGACTCTATTACGAGCAGTACTTC. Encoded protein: CASSQRTGLYYEQYF.

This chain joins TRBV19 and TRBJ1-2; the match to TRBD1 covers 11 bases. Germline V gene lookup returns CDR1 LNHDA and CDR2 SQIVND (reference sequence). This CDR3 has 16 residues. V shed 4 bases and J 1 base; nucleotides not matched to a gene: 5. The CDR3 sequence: CASSTGQGAGNYGYTF. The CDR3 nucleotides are TGTGCCAGTAGTACTGGACAGGGGGCGGGTAACTATGGCTACACCTTC. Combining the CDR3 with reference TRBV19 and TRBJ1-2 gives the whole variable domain DGGITQSPKYLFRKEGQNVTLSCEQNLNHDAMYWYRQDPGQGLRLIYYSQIVNDFQKGDIAEGYSVSREKKESFPLTVTSAQKNPTAFYLCASSTGQGAGNYGYTFGSGTRLTVV.

CDR3 nucleotide sequence: TGCGCCAGCAGCTTGGAAAACAGGGCCACAGATACGCAGTATTTT. It encodes CASSLENRATDTQYF. The rearrangement uses TRBV5-1 and TRBJ2-3; D is perhaps TRBD1 (6 bases). V lost 0 bases and J lost 2, with 10 bases in between. This CDR3 spans 15 amino acids. Germline values: CDR1 SGHRS, CDR2 YFSETQ.

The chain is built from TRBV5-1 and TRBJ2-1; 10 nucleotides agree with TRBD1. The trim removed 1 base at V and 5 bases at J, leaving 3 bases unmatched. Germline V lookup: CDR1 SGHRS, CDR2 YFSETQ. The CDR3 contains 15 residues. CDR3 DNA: TGCGCCAGCAGCTTGAGGGGACAGGGGAACAATGAGCAGTTCTTC. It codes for CASSLRGQGNNEQFF.